Below, 8 T cell receptor beta chains from the same sample are listed, as sequenced in a study of blood T cell repertoires in COVID-19. Assay used: immunoSEQ multiplex PCR; TCRdb lists only in-frame clones, some missing. The top ten hold around 15% of the sample, which has tens of thousands of clones, about 85% seen once. Sequencing input: peripheral blood. These receptors were obtained from a human donor in a cohort sampled during active COVID-19.

The chain couples TRBV5-5 to TRBJ1-4; 7 positions agree with TRBD1. The CDR3 spans 15 residues. J gave up 7 bases and V 4 bases, and 10 bases lay outside the gene matches. The germline CDR1 and CDR2 sequences are SGHKS and YYEKEE (reference sequence). CDR3 nucleotides: TGTGCCAGCAGCACCTTACAGGGGCCTGGTGAAAAACTGTTTTTT. It translates to CASSTLQGPGEKLFF.

V gene TRBV5-1 combines with J gene TRBJ2-4; weak D call: TRBD2 (6 bases). Trimming stripped 0 bases from V and 10 bases from J, with 23 bases between. The CDR3 contains 17 residues. CDR1 and CDR2 (germline): SGHRS, YFSETQ. This chain's CDR3 is CASSLAAGATAGEIQYF. The CDR3 nucleotides are TGCGCCAGCAGCTTGGCCGCTGGTGCGACAGCGGGCGAGATTCAGTACTTC.

The genes are TRBV24-1 and TRBJ2-1; possibly TRBD1 for D (6 bases). Deletions cut 4 bases from V and 0 bases from J, with 18 bases between. CDR1 is KGHDR, CDR2 SFDVKD, per germline. The CDR3 is made up of 18 amino acids. In DNA, the CDR3 is TGTGCCACCAGTGAACCCGGCCCAACAGGGAACTCCTACAATGAGCAGTTCTTC. As protein: CATSEPGPTGNSYNEQFF.

This chain connects TRBV15 to TRBJ2-5, with 9 nucleotides matching TRBD1. The V and J ends lost 8 bases and 9 bases, in that order; junction bases with no gene match: 13. This CDR3 is built from 14 residues. Germline V gene lookup returns CDR1 LNHNV and CDR2 YYDKDF (reference sequence). Here the CDR3 reads CATFEGQGVAPQYF. DNA of the CDR3: TGTGCCACCTTTGAGGGACAGGGCGTCGCGCCCCAGTACTTC.

The genes are TRBV19 and TRBJ2-5; 7 nucleotides align to TRBD1. V was pared by 8 bases and J by 2 bases, with 2 bases of the junction left unmatched. The germline gives CDR1 LNHDA, CDR2 SQIVND (reference sequence). The CDR3 spans 12 residues. CDR3 nucleotides: TGTGCCAGTGGGACAGTTCAAGAGACCCAGTACTTC. This encodes CASGTVQETQYF.

The chain has TRBV13 and TRBJ2-1, with D possibly being TRBD2 (6 bases). The CDR3 is made up of 17 amino acids. Germline lookup yields CDR1 PRHDT and CDR2 FYEKMQ (reference sequence). Trimming took off 1 base at V and 1 base at J, with 14 bases between the two ends. Here the CDR3 DNA reads TGTGCCAGCAGCTTAGTGTCGGGGGAAGCATCCTACAATGAGCAGTTCTTC. Protein sequence: CASSLVSGEASYNEQFF.

The chain couples TRBV5-4 to TRBJ2-7; 12 positions agree with TRBD2. Germline V CDR1 and CDR2: SGHNT, YYREEE (reference sequence). Losses at the gene ends were 4 bases for V and 6 bases for J; bases not matched to a gene: 11. This CDR3 comprises 16 residues. The CDR3 spells CASSPSSGRAFREQYF. The CDR3 coding sequence is TGTGCCAGCAGCCCCTCTAGCGGGAGGGCCTTCCGCGAGCAGTACTTC.

In DNA, the CDR3 is TGTGCCGTGATTTTAGGCGAACCCCAAATAGCCGGGGCCAACGTCCTGACTTTC. It translates to CAVILGEPQIAGANVLTF. This rearrangement joins TRBV7-6 to TRBJ2-6; D not certain. This CDR3 spans 18 amino acids. Germline CDR1 is SGHVS and CDR2 is FNYEAQ. V was shortened by 11 bases and J by 4 bases, with 27 bases between the two germline ends.